These 13 T cell receptor beta chains originate from one sample sequenced in a study of PD-L1 blockade in urothelial cancer. Measured with immunoSEQ multiplex PCR; TCRdb has only the in-frame clones, and not every one. This table has more than 80,000 clones, 82% appearing once. The source was PBMCs, collected around atezolizumab (anti-PD-L1) treatment. The receptor set was obtained from a man aged 70-80 years with urothelial cancer.

The J gene is TRBJ1-5, the V gene TRBV6-1; no clear D. This CDR3 has 15 residues. The V and J ends lost 3 bases and 2 bases respectively, with 11 bases between them. CDR1 is MNHNS and CDR2 is SASEGT in the germline V gene. The CDR3 protein is CASSESGTGNQPQHF. CDR3 coding DNA: TGTGCCAGCAGTGAGAGTGGTACGGGCAATCAGCCCCAGCATTTT.

This chain connects TRBV30 to TRBJ2-6; no firm D call. The CDR3 has 17 residues. Germline CDR1 is GTSNPN and CDR2 is SVGIG (reference sequence). V was pared by 3 bases and J by 1 base, with 16 bases between. CDR3 region: CAWSVLPPSSGANVLTF. The DNA for the CDR3 is TGTGCCTGGAGCGTACTCCCCCCTTCTTCTGGGGCCAACGTCCTGACTTTC. Using reference TRBV30 and TRBJ2-6 for the parts outside the CDR3, the full variable domain is SQTIHQWPATLVQPVGSPLSLECTVEGTSNPNLYWYRQAAGRGLQLLFYSVGIGQISSEVPQNLSASRPQDRQFILSSKKLLLSDSGFYLCAWSVLPPSSGANVLTFGAGSRLTVL.

The chain recombines TRBV6-6 with TRBJ1-1; no clear D gene. V was pared by 5 bases and J by 1 base, with 17 bases between. The CDR3 covers 16 residues. Germline assignment: CDR1 MNHNY and CDR2 SVGAGI (reference sequence). Written as DNA, the CDR3 is TGTGCCAGCAGTCCCCCCGTGGAGGGCTCGAACACTGAAGCTTTCTTT. Its protein product is CASSPPVEGSNTEAFF.

This chain uses TRBV29-1 with TRBJ2-3; D may be TRBD1 (5 bases). Trimming took 2 bases from V and 0 from J, leaving 9 bases between them. This CDR3 has 14 residues. Germline CDR1 is SQVTM and CDR2 is ANQGSEA. CDR3 sequence reads: CSVERGASTDTQYF. The DNA for the CDR3 is TGCAGCGTTGAACGTGGGGCTAGCACAGATACGCAGTATTTT.

On this clone: Other DNA sequences from this sample encode an identical CDR3 as well. V gene TRBV4-1 combines with J gene TRBJ2-7, with 10 positions matching TRBD1. Unmatched junction bases numbered 2, after V lost 4 bases and J lost 2 bases. The CDR3 has 14 residues. Germline assignment: CDR1 MGHRA and CDR2 YSYEKL. The CDR3 DNA follows: TGCGCCAGCAGCCCCGGACAGGGGGCCTACGAGCAGTACTTC. Residues: CASSPGQGAYEQYF.

The rearrangement uses TRBV7-9 and TRBJ2-3; possible D gene TRBD2, 5 bases. Germline lookup yields CDR1 SEHNR and CDR2 FQNEAQ (reference sequence). The CDR3 sequence is 12 residues long. The V end lost 5 bases, the J end lost 8 bases, and 11 bases lay between the germline ends. The CDR3 spells CASSQTRGTQYF. The CDR3 region has the DNA TGTGCCAGCAGCCAAACCCGGGGTACGCAGTATTTT.

The gene calls are TRBV13 and TRBJ2-4, with 10 bases identical to TRBD2. CDR3 length equals 17 residues. From germline, CDR1 is PRHDT and CDR2 FYEKMQ (reference sequence). V lost 5 bases, J lost 9 bases, and 16 bases stayed unmatched. CDR3 residues: CASSPPSGRARGGIQYF. As DNA, the CDR3 is TGTGCCAGCAGCCCCCCAAGCGGGAGGGCCAGGGGTGGCATTCAGTACTTC.

The genes are TRBV9 and TRBJ1-2; the D is unclear. The CDR3 is 12 amino acids. Looked up from germline, CDR1 is SGDLS and CDR2 is YYNGEE. V was shortened by 7 bases and J by 8 bases, with 15 bases between the two germline ends. CDR3 nucleotides: TGTGCCAGCGGGAGAGACTTGGGCGGCTACACCTTC. Its translation: CASGRDLGGYTF.

The chain combines TRBV7-6 with TRBJ2-1, with 8 bases aligning to TRBD2. Germline trimming cut 5 bases from V and 5 bases from J; bases unmatched to any gene: 5. CDR1 SGHVS and CDR2 FNYEAQ come from the germline V gene. The CDR3 contains 14 residues. This chain's CDR3 is CASSPAGENNEQFF. In nucleotides, the CDR3 is TGTGCCAGCAGCCCAGCGGGGGAGAACAATGAGCAGTTCTTC.

This rearrangement joins TRBV7-2 to TRBJ2-7; D is possibly TRBD2 (7 bases). The CDR3 sequence is 14 residues long. Looked up from germline, CDR1 is SGHTA and CDR2 is FQGNSA. Trimming removed 5 bases at V and 2 bases at J, with 13 bases between. The CDR3, as DNA: TGTGCCAGCAGCCGGAGGGGGGGGACCTACGAGCAGTACTTC. Translating gives CASSRRGGTYEQYF.

A single count supports this clone. The chain recombines TRBV7-2 with TRBJ2-2; D might be TRBD2 (6 bases). With 3 bases removed from V and 3 bases from J, the gap between germline ends came to 11 bases. The CDR3 sequence is 15 residues long. Germline loops: CDR1 SGHTA, CDR2 FQGNSA. The DNA of the CDR3 is TGTGCCAGCAGCTTGAGACTAGGGGACACCGGGGAGCTGTTTTTT. Translation gives CASSLRLGDTGELFF. The whole variable domain, filled in from reference TRBV7-2 and TRBJ2-2, reads GAGVSQSPSNKVTEKGKDVELRCDPISGHTALYWYRQSLGQGLEFLIYFQGNSAPDKSGLPSDRFSAERTGGSVSTLTIQRTQQEDSAVYLCASSLRLGDTGELFFGEGSRLTVL.

This chain joins TRBV2 and TRBJ2-1; 9 bases line up with TRBD2. CDR1 is SNHLY, CDR2 FYNNEI, per germline. V shed 3 bases, J shed 10 bases, and the junction held 10 bases outside the gene matches. This CDR3 has 15 residues. CDR3: CASSELREGPREQFF. The DNA for the CDR3 is TGTGCCAGCAGTGAGTTGCGGGAGGGCCCACGGGAGCAGTTCTTC.

The genes are TRBV19 and TRBJ2-6; a weak D match, TRBD2 (5 bases). Trimming left V 3 bases short and J 0 bases short, with 9 bases between. The CDR3 has 16 amino acids. Germline V gene lookup returns CDR1 LNHDA and CDR2 SQIVND (reference sequence). CDR3 sequence (DNA): TGTGCCAGTAGTATTGAGGGTACCTCTGGGGCCAACGTCCTGACTTTC. It translates to CASSIEGTSGANVLTF.